The 24 T cell receptor beta chains below all came from one sample that was sequenced in a study of CD8 T cells in ankylosing spondylitis. TCRdb recomputed calls from the 5' RACE reads with MiXCR, one row per CDR3 protein. The sample gives about 160,000 distinct CDR3 sequences, 15% to 20% of which show up once; 7.8% is in the top ten. Sequences were obtained from blood, either unsorted or a sorted T cell fraction (not recorded which). The receptor set was obtained from a male donor with ankylosing spondylitis or in good health (not recorded which).

This clonotype was observed many times. J is TRBJ1-1 and V is TRBV28; D is perhaps TRBD1 (6 bases). This CDR3 has 17 residues. V was cut by 6 bases and J by 5 bases, with 25 bases left in between. Per the germline V gene, CDR1 is MDHEN and CDR2 is SYDVKM. CDR3 in DNA: TGTGCCAGCAGCCTCCGTTTTGGGGGGCCGCGGGGAACTGAAGCTTTCTTT. The encoded protein is CASSLRFGGPRGTEAFF.

The rearrangement uses TRBV29-1 and TRBJ1-4, with D possibly being TRBD1 (5 bases). Trimming cost V 4 bases and J 5 bases, with 11 bases left between them. Germline V gene sequence: CDR1 SQVTM, CDR2 ANQGSEA. The CDR3 is 13 residues long. CDR3 loop: CSVGKGANEKLFF. CDR3 bases: TGCAGCGTTGGAAAAGGGGCCAATGAAAAACTGTTTTTT.

This clonotype was seen only a few times. The chain couples TRBV25-1 to TRBJ1-2; D remains unclear. The V end was cut by 4 bases, the J end by 4 bases, with 4 bases between. The CDR3 is made up of 11 amino acids. The germline V gene encodes CDR1 MGHDK and CDR2 SYGVNS. The CDR3 reads CASSGSYGYTF. DNA for the CDR3: TGTGCCAGCAGTGGCTCCTATGGCTACACCTTC.

This clonotype was found many times. The chain combines TRBV2 with TRBJ1-3; D ambiguous. CDR1 is SNHLY, CDR2 FYNNEI, per germline. Between the trimmed V and J ends, which lost 4 bases and 0 bases, there was a span of 10 bases. This CDR3 contains 15 residues. As DNA, the CDR3 is TGTGCCAGCAGTGCTTCACGCAGCTCTGGAAACACCATATATTTT. Residues: CASSASRSSGNTIYF.

Ten or more counts support this clonotype. The V gene is TRBV27, the J gene TRBJ2-3; 11 bases align to TRBD2. V was pared by 3 bases and J by 5 bases, with 10 bases of the junction left unmatched. This CDR3 comprises 17 residues. Germline-derived CDR1 and CDR2 are MNHEY and SMNVEV (reference sequence). For the CDR3, the DNA is TGTGCCAGCAGTTTCTTGACTAGCGGGGTGGGAAAAGATACGCAGTATTTT. Translating it yields CASSFLTSGVGKDTQYF.

This clonotype appeared a few times. The V and J genes are TRBV5-5 and TRBJ2-7; D is uncertain. Germline V gene sequence: CDR1 SGHKS, CDR2 YYEKEE (reference sequence). This CDR3 spans 14 amino acids. V shed 1 base and J shed 3 bases, with 11 bases lying between them. The CDR3 region is CASSLLNGFYEQYF. Written as DNA, the CDR3 is TGTGCCAGCAGCTTGCTTAATGGCTTCTACGAGCAGTACTTC.

This clonotype came up many times. The gene calls are TRBV20-1 and TRBJ2-7, with D possibly matching TRBD1 (7 bases). The CDR3 loop spans 14 amino acids. Trimming took off 1 base at V and 4 bases at J, with 14 bases between the two ends. The germline CDR1 and CDR2 sequences are DFQATT and SNEGSKA (reference sequence). The CDR3: CSARVQGGRYEQYF. The DNA for the CDR3 is TGCAGTGCTAGAGTCCAGGGGGGCCGGTACGAGCAGTACTTC.

This clonotype was detected ten times or more. The chain recombines TRBV10-3 with TRBJ1-4; the match to TRBD1 covers 7 bases. Unmatched junction bases numbered 2, after V lost 1 base and J lost 6 bases. CDR1 and CDR2 (germline): ENHRY, SYGVKD. This CDR3 has 14 residues. The CDR3 spells CAISELGQYEKLFF. CDR3 coding DNA: TGTGCCATCAGTGAGTTGGGACAGTATGAAAAACTGTTTTTT.

Many counts were recorded for this clonotype. J is TRBJ2-7 and V is TRBV20-1, with 8 positions matching TRBD2. The V gene's germline CDR1 is DFQATT and CDR2 SNEGSKA (reference sequence). The junction had 7 bases not matched to a gene; V was cut back by 4 bases and J by 2 bases. The CDR3 has 14 amino acids. The CDR3 here is CSAKREGRTYEQYF. DNA for the CDR3: TGCAGTGCTAAACGGGAGGGTCGAACCTACGAGCAGTACTTC.

There are many counts of this clonotype. The chain carries TRBV7-8 and TRBJ2-5, with 8 bases that match TRBD2. This CDR3 contains 16 residues. The ends lost 2 bases at V and 2 bases at J; junction bases unmatched: 7. Germline loops: CDR1 SGHVS, CDR2 FQNEAQ. The CDR3 loop is CASSLWELAGQETQYF. CDR3 coding DNA: TGTGCCAGCAGCTTATGGGAATTAGCGGGACAAGAGACCCAGTACTTC. The full variable domain, in which reference TRBV7-8 and TRBJ2-5 provide the parts outside the CDR3, is GAGVSQSPRYKVAKRGQDVALRCDPISGHVSLFWYQQALGQGPEFLTYFQNEAQLDKSGLPSDRFFAERPEGSVSTLKIQRTQQEDSAVYLCASSLWELAGQETQYFGPGTRLLVL.

The V call is TRBV12-3 or TRBV12-4, the J call TRBJ1-2; D gene unclear. Trimming stripped 2 bases from V and 8 bases from J, with 9 bases between. The CDR3 covers 12 residues. The CDR3, as DNA: TGTGCCAGCAGTTTACCGGTGGGCGGCTACACCTTC. This gives the protein CASSLPVGGYTF.

CDR3 loop: CASSTGLQPQHF. DNA for the CDR3: TGTGCCAGTTCAACAGGGCTACAGCCCCAGCATTTT. V is TRBV27 and J is TRBJ1-5; D possibly corresponds to TRBD1 (6 bases). The CDR3 consists of 12 residues. Germline V gives CDR1 MNHEY, CDR2 SMNVEV (reference sequence). Trimming removed 9 bases from V and 7 bases from J, with 13 bases in between.

About this clonotype itself: A much bigger clone sits one base away, suggesting this may be a read error. The chain carries TRBV7-2 and TRBJ2-1, with D hard to call. Germline V gives CDR1 SGHTA, CDR2 FQGNSA. CDR3 length equals 12 residues. Trimming took 0 bases from V and 8 from J, leaving 5 bases between them. CDR3 in DNA: TGTGCCAGCAGCTTAGCCAGAGATGAGCAGTTCTTC. Protein product: CASSLARDEQFF. The variable domain in full, with the rest retrieved from reference TRBV7-2 and TRBJ2-1, is GAGVSQSPSNKVTEKGKDVELRCDPISGHTALYWYRQSLGQGLEFLIYFQGNSAPDKSGLPSDRFSAERTGGSVSTLTIQRTQQEDSAVYLCASSLARDEQFFGPGTRLTVL.

This clonotype occurred many times. The V and J genes are TRBV20-1 and TRBJ2-1, with 7 bases identical to TRBD1. Germline CDR1 reads DFQATT; CDR2 reads SNEGSKA (reference sequence). The V segment lost 5 bases and the J segment 0 bases; nucleotides outside the gene matches: 7. This CDR3 has 15 residues. The CDR3 loop reads CSAHHRGSSYNEQFF. The CDR3 nucleotides are TGCAGTGCTCATCACAGGGGCTCCTCCTACAATGAGCAGTTCTTC.

This clonotype occurred many times. The chain uses TRBV5-1 and TRBJ2-1, with TRBD2 as a possible D gene (5 bases). Trimming pared 0 bases from V and 0 bases from J, leaving 7 bases between. The germline gives CDR1 SGHRS, CDR2 YFSETQ. This CDR3 comprises 15 residues. CDR3 bases: TGCGCCAGCAGCTTGGCGGGGTACTCCTACAATGAGCAGTTCTTC. It is translated as CASSLAGYSYNEQFF.

This clonotype appeared many times. V is TRBV24-1 and J is TRBJ1-2, with a tentative D call TRBD1 (5 bases). CDR3 length: 12 residues. V dropped 5 bases and J dropped 7 bases, with 10 bases sitting between them. In germline, CDR1 is KGHDR, CDR2 SFDVKD. The DNA for the CDR3 is TGTGCCACCAGTGTAGGGGCTTCTGGCTACACCTTC. Its translation: CATSVGASGYTF.

Points on this clonotype: This sequence may be a read error, since a much larger clone differs from it by one base. This chain connects TRBV20-1 to TRBJ2-2, with D possibly TRBD2 on 5 matching bases. The CDR3 is 13 residues long. Germline V gene sequence: CDR1 DFQATT, CDR2 SNEGSKA (reference sequence). The CDR3 is CSTRKGVTGELFF. CDR3 nucleotides: TGCAGTACTAGAAAGGGCGTCACCGGGGAGCTGTTTTTT.

The chain links TRBV7-9 to TRBJ2-2, with D perhaps matching TRBD2 (6 bases). CDR1 is SEHNR, CDR2 FQNEAQ, per germline (reference sequence). Trimming took 4 bases from V and 0 from J, leaving 9 bases between them. The CDR3 loop spans 15 amino acids. The DNA for the CDR3 is TGTGCCAGCAGCTCCGCGGGGTCGAACACCGGGGAGCTGTTTTTT. Its protein is CASSSAGSNTGELFF.

This clonotype was recorded at least ten times. V and J are TRBV29-1 and TRBJ2-3; D not resolved. Germline CDR1 and CDR2: SQVTM and ANQGSEA. This CDR3 contains 13 residues. CDR3 DNA: TGCAGTGTCAAGGGAAGGGTGACAGATACGCAGTATTTT. Translated, it gives CSVKGRVTDTQYF.

V and J are TRBV10-3 and TRBJ1-5; 7 bases fit TRBD1. Germline-derived CDR1 and CDR2 are ENHRY and SYGVKD. Unmatched junction bases numbered 10, after V lost 5 bases and J lost 6 bases. This CDR3 is 15 amino acids long. DNA of the CDR3: TGTGCCATCAGTCCAGACAGGGATTTAGGTCAGCCCCAGCATTTT. Its protein is CAISPDRDLGQPQHF.

The chain recombines TRBV28 with TRBJ2-7; 7 bases fit TRBD1. Germline values: CDR1 MDHEN, CDR2 SYDVKM. V lost 1 base to trimming and J lost 6 bases; unmatched junction nucleotides: 6. The CDR3 contains 14 residues. CDR3 bases: TGTGCCAGCAGTTTATCAGGGGGAGTGGGCGAGCAGTACTTC. Amino acids: CASSLSGGVGEQYF.

This clonotype has a count of ten or more. V usage is TRBV30 and J usage is TRBJ2-7; D gene uncertain. From germline, CDR1 is GTSNPN and CDR2 SVGIG (reference sequence). CDR3 size: 13 residues. With 2 bases removed from V and 1 base from J, the gap between germline ends came to 9 bases. The DNA of the CDR3 is TGTGCCTGGAGTCTTGGACCATCCTACGAGCAGTACTTC. Protein sequence: CAWSLGPSYEQYF. Using reference TRBV30 and TRBJ2-7 for the parts outside the CDR3, the full variable domain is SQTIHQWPATLVQPVGSPLSLECTVEGTSNPNLYWYRQAAGRGLQLLFYSVGIGQISSEVPQNLSASRPQDRQFILSSKKLLLSDSGFYLCAWSLGPSYEQYFGPGTRLTVT.

This clonotype was seen many times. V usage is TRBV29-1 and J usage is TRBJ2-3, with TRBD2 matching over 7 bases. There are 15 residues in the CDR3. The V gene's germline CDR1 is SQVTM and CDR2 ANQGSEA. J was trimmed by 0 bases and V by 1 base; bases with no gene match: 4. Here the CDR3 reads CSVEGRETSTDTQYF. For the CDR3, the DNA is TGCAGCGTTGAAGGGCGGGAGACTAGCACAGATACGCAGTATTTT.

This clonotype appeared many times. The rearrangement links TRBV5-1 to TRBJ1-4; unclear D gene. Between the trimmed V and J ends, which lost 0 bases and 8 bases, there was a span of 11 bases. The germline V gene has CDR1 SGHRS and CDR2 YFSETQ. This CDR3 is built from 14 residues. This CDR3 is CASSLEGLGEKLFF. Written as DNA, the CDR3 is TGCGCCAGCAGCTTGGAAGGGCTTGGGGAAAAACTGTTTTTT.